The 32 T cell receptor beta chains in this list originate from one sample, sequenced in a study of T cells after yellow fever vaccination. One entry per CDR3 protein, called by TCRdb with MiXCR from the 5' RACE reads. The data show about 400,000 distinct CDR3 sequences, 6.2% seen once. The material was PBMCs, obtained 5 days after the yellow fever booster vaccination. These receptors were collected from a man aged 30-40 years who received the YFV17D yellow fever vaccine.

This clonotype was counted at least ten times. This sequence joins TRBV5-1 and TRBJ1-5; possibly TRBD1 for D (5 bases). This CDR3 region has 15 residues. Per germline, CDR1 SGHRS and CDR2 YFSETQ. Trimming left V 3 bases short and J 1 base short, with 11 bases between. The CDR3 sequence is CASSSLGGSNQPQHF. CDR3 nucleotide sequence: TGCGCCAGCAGCTCCCTGGGGGGAAGCAATCAGCCCCAGCATTTT.

The chain links TRBV6-5 to TRBJ2-6; 7 positions agree with TRBD1. Losses at the gene ends were 2 bases for V and 2 bases for J; bases not matched to a gene: 9. Germline loops: CDR1 MNHEY, CDR2 SVGAGI. This CDR3 contains 18 residues. The DNA of the CDR3 is TGTGCCAGCAGTTACGATCAGGGGGAGATCCCTGGGGCCAACGTCCTGACTTTC. Translating it yields CASSYDQGEIPGANVLTF.

There are many counts of this clonotype. The V gene is TRBV4-2, the J gene TRBJ2-5; no clear D gene. V lost 0 bases and J lost 9, with 5 bases in between. This CDR3 comprises 11 residues. CDR1 and CDR2 from the germline V gene are LGHNA and YNFKEQ. The CDR3 region has the DNA TGTGCCAGCAGCCAAGATCGGGCCCAGTACTTC. As protein: CASSQDRAQYF.

The chain uses TRBV7-6 and TRBJ2-1; D is perhaps TRBD1 (7 bases). The CDR3 spans 16 residues. V lost 5 bases and J lost 4, with 18 bases in between. Germline V gives CDR1 SGHVS, CDR2 FNYEAQ. The CDR3 region has the DNA TGTGCCAGCAGCGAAATAAGCAGGGGGGAATACAATGAGCAGTTCTTC. Translation gives CASSEISRGEYNEQFF.

V gene TRBV20-1 combines with J gene TRBJ2-1, with 7 bases identical to TRBD2. V was pared by 2 bases and J by 9 bases, with 13 bases of the junction left unmatched. CDR1 is DFQATT, CDR2 SNEGSKA, per germline (reference sequence). The CDR3 consists of 15 residues. CDR3 nucleotides: TGCAGTGCTAGAATGGCTGGCGGGAGCCGACTTGAGCAGTTCTTC. Translated, it gives CSARMAGGSRLEQFF.

This clonotype was picked up many times. The V and J genes are TRBV5-6 and TRBJ2-7; TRBD2 matches 11 bases. This CDR3 has 14 amino acids. The germline V gene encodes CDR1 SGHDT and CDR2 YYEEEE. J lost 6 bases, V lost 4 bases, and 6 bases had no gene match. Written as DNA, the CDR3 is TGTGCCAGCAGCCCCGGGACTAGCGGCTCCGAGCAGTACTTC. Translation gives CASSPGTSGSEQYF.

This clonotype has a handful of counts. The chain recombines TRBV6-5 with TRBJ2-2; D is undetermined. The CDR3 has 13 amino acids. The V end was cut by 5 bases, the J end by 3 bases, with 7 bases between. Germline-derived CDR1 and CDR2 are MNHEY and SVGAGI. CDR3 sequence reads: CASSTPYTGELFF. The CDR3 region has the DNA TGTGCCAGCAGTACTCCCTACACCGGGGAGCTGTTTTTT.

The rearrangement links TRBV4-3 to TRBJ2-4; TRBD2 matches 10 bases. From germline, CDR1 is LGHNA and CDR2 YSLEER. The CDR3 is made up of 18 amino acids. V trimming: 0 bases; J trimming: 11 bases; junction bases outside the gene matches: 16. The CDR3 nucleotides read TGCGCCAGCAGCCAAGATTCCCCCAGCGGGAGGGCCCTGAGTCTTCAGTACTTC. This gives the protein CASSQDSPSGRALSLQYF.

A few counts support this clonotype. CDR3 nucleotides: TGCAGCGTTGAAGATCCTATGGGGATCCAAGAGACCCAGTACTTC. Translating it yields CSVEDPMGIQETQYF. The V gene is TRBV29-1, the J gene TRBJ2-5; no firm D call. The CDR3 length is 15 residues. Germline V lookup: CDR1 SQVTM, CDR2 ANQGSEA. V lost 0 bases and J lost 1, with 12 bases in between. Full variable domain (outside the CDR3, taken from reference TRBV29-1 and TRBJ2-5): SAVISQKPSRDICQRGTSLTIQCQVDSQVTMMFWYRQQPGQSLTLIATANQGSEATYESGFVIDKFPISRPNLTFSTLTVSNMSPEDSSIYLCSVEDPMGIQETQYFGPGTRLLVL.

The genes are TRBV3-1 and TRBJ2-1; TRBD2 is a possible D gene (6 bases). This CDR3 is 12 amino acids long. The V end lost 0 bases, the J end lost 10 bases, and 7 bases lay between the germline ends. The germline gives CDR1 LGHDT, CDR2 YNNKEL (reference sequence). CDR3 region: CASSQERGEQFF. Written as DNA, the CDR3 is TGTGCCAGCAGCCAAGAACGGGGGGAGCAGTTCTTC.

A few counts support this clonotype. V gene TRBV30 combines with J gene TRBJ2-2; D unresolved. Germline V lookup: CDR1 GTSNPN, CDR2 SVGIG (reference sequence). V lost 8 bases and J lost 7, with 11 bases in between. There are 11 residues in the CDR3. The chain's CDR3 is CARITLGELFF. CDR3 DNA sequence: TGTGCCCGGATTACCCTCGGGGAGCTGTTTTTT. Full variable domain (missing parts from reference TRBV30 and TRBJ2-2): SQTIHQWPATLVQPVGSPLSLECTVEGTSNPNLYWYRQAAGRGLQLLFYSVGIGQISSEVPQNLSASRPQDRQFILSSKKLLLSDSGFYLCARITLGELFFGEGSRLTVL.

The rearrangement links TRBV20-1 to TRBJ2-2; D gene uncertain. Germline V gene data show CDR1 as DFQATT and CDR2 as SNEGSKA (reference sequence). Trimming took off 3 bases at V and 2 bases at J, with 10 bases between the two ends. This CDR3 has 14 residues. The CDR3 bases are TGCAGTGCTAGGACTCACCAAAACACCGGGGAGCTGTTTTTT. This gives the protein CSARTHQNTGELFF.

This clonotype was picked up a small number of times. J is TRBJ1-2 and V is TRBV18; TRBD1 matches 8 bases. The V gene end was trimmed by 3 bases and the J gene end by 3 bases; junction bases not matched to a gene: 6. The CDR3 is 15 residues long. Germline CDR1 reads KGHSH; CDR2 reads LQKENI. CDR3 protein: CASSPGMDRDYGYTF. Here the CDR3 DNA reads TGTGCCAGCTCACCCGGGATGGACAGGGACTATGGCTACACCTTC.

This clonotype was observed a handful of times. The rearrangement uses TRBV7-2 and TRBJ2-1, with D unclear. CDR1 is SGHTA and CDR2 is FQGNSA in the germline V gene. V shed 1 base and J shed 6 bases, with 13 bases lying between them. The CDR3 has 15 residues. DNA of the CDR3: TGTGCCAGCAGCTTAGGACTCTCGAGCCTCAATGAGCAGTTCTTC. This gives the protein CASSLGLSSLNEQFF.

This clonotype was observed many times. The chain joins TRBV7-9 to TRBJ2-2, with no clear D. Trimming cost V 1 base and J 1 base, with 10 bases left between them. Germline values: CDR1 SEHNR, CDR2 FQNEAQ (reference sequence). The CDR3 runs 16 residues. The CDR3 DNA reads as TGTGCCAGCAGCTTAGGCAGTGGAATGAACACCGGGGAGCTGTTTTTT. It is translated as CASSLGSGMNTGELFF.

This clonotype showed up many times. The chain links TRBV19 to TRBJ2-7; no firm D call. V was pared by 4 bases and J by 5 bases, with 15 bases between. Germline CDR1 and CDR2: LNHDA and SQIVND (reference sequence). The CDR3 extends over 14 amino acids. CDR3 in DNA: TGTGCCAGTAGTACAGGACCGGCCGACAACGAGCAGTACTTC. This codes for CASSTGPADNEQYF. Supplemented by reference TRBV19 and TRBJ2-7, the full variable domain reads DGGITQSPKYLFRKEGQNVTLSCEQNLNHDAMYWYRQDPGQGLRLIYYSQIVNDFQKGDIAEGYSVSREKKESFPLTVTSAQKNPTAFYLCASSTGPADNEQYFGPGTRLTVT.

This chain joins TRBV7-2 and TRBJ2-3; 11 positions agree with TRBD2. The trim removed 0 bases at V and 3 bases at J, leaving 5 bases unmatched. The germline V gene has CDR1 SGHTA and CDR2 FQGNSA. CDR3 size: 17 residues. The CDR3, as DNA: TGTGCCAGCAGCTTAGCCCGGACTAGCGGGCAGACAGATACGCAGTATTTT. Its protein is CASSLARTSGQTDTQYF. Full variable domain (rest looked up from reference TRBV7-2 and TRBJ2-3): GAGVSQSPSNKVTEKGKDVELRCDPISGHTALYWYRQSLGQGLEFLIYFQGNSAPDKSGLPSDRFSAERTGGSVSTLTIQRTQQEDSAVYLCASSLARTSGQTDTQYFGPGTRLTVL.

The rearrangement links TRBV7-8 to TRBJ1-4, with D perhaps matching TRBD1 (5 bases). This CDR3 region has 15 residues. Germline CDR1 SGHVS, CDR2 FQNEAQ. V shed 5 bases and J shed 5 bases, with 15 bases lying between them. CDR3 in DNA: TGTGCCAGCAGCCCCGGCGAGGGACGGAATGAAAAACTGTTTTTT. Translating gives CASSPGEGRNEKLFF. Filled out from reference TRBV7-8 and TRBJ1-4, the complete variable domain reads GAGVSQSPRYKVAKRGQDVALRCDPISGHVSLFWYQQALGQGPEFLTYFQNEAQLDKSGLPSDRFFAERPEGSVSTLKIQRTQQEDSAVYLCASSPGEGRNEKLFFGSGTQLSVL.

This clonotype was observed at least ten times. The gene calls are TRBV25-1 and TRBJ2-1; no definite D call. The CDR3 is 13 amino acids. Germline values: CDR1 MGHDK, CDR2 SYGVNS. V lost 8 bases to trimming and J lost 0 bases, with 8 bases between them. The CDR3 region has the DNA TGTGCCAGCGGCCAAGGCTCCTACAATGAGCAGTTCTTC. Amino acids: CASGQGSYNEQFF.

The chain uses TRBV5-1 and TRBJ2-7; 9 bases line up with TRBD1. Germline trimming cut 0 bases from V and 5 bases from J; bases unmatched to any gene: 3. Germline V gives CDR1 SGHRS, CDR2 YFSETQ. The CDR3 runs 14 residues. The CDR3 here is CASSLEGTGNEQYF. DNA of the CDR3: TGCGCCAGCAGCTTGGAGGGGACAGGGAACGAGCAGTACTTC.

This rearrangement joins TRBV7-2 to TRBJ2-1; D may be TRBD2 (5 bases). V lost 0 bases and J 3 bases, leaving 6 bases between the germline ends. CDR3 length: 14 amino acids. Germline V lookup: CDR1 SGHTA, CDR2 FQGNSA. The CDR3 region has the DNA TGTGCCAGCAGCTTAGCCCGGGACTACAATGAGCAGTTCTTC. Amino acids: CASSLARDYNEQFF.

This clonotype was counted at least ten times. This rearrangement joins TRBV18 to TRBJ1-1; possibly TRBD1 for D (5 bases). The CDR3 runs 15 residues. Per the germline V gene, CDR1 is KGHSH and CDR2 is LQKENI. Trimming removed 4 bases from V and 5 bases from J, with 17 bases in between. The CDR3: CASSRGAGSITEAFF. The CDR3 DNA reads as TGTGCCAGCTCACGCGGAGCAGGGAGCATTACTGAAGCTTTCTTT.

This clonotype has just a few counts. CDR3 DNA sequence: TGCAGTGCTAGAGAACAGGGTAGCTCCTACGAGCAGTACTTC. Amino acid sequence: CSAREQGSSYEQYF. V usage is TRBV20-1 and J usage is TRBJ2-7, with a weak D call TRBD1 (6 bases). Looked up from germline, CDR1 is DFQATT and CDR2 is SNEGSKA (reference sequence). The germline V and J ends were trimmed by 0 bases and 0 bases, with 9 bases remaining between them. The CDR3 has 14 residues.

This clonotype was seen many times. The chain joins TRBV27 to TRBJ2-7, with 7 bases fitting TRBD1. Germline CDR1 MNHEY, CDR2 SMNVEV (reference sequence). The CDR3 runs 14 residues. J gave up 2 bases and V 6 bases, and 7 bases lay outside the gene matches. CDR3 loop: CASSPGQRTYEQYF. The CDR3 bases are TGTGCCAGCAGCCCGGGACAGAGAACCTACGAGCAGTACTTC.

The genes are TRBV27 and TRBJ2-7; TRBD2 aligns across 9 bases. Germline V CDR1 and CDR2: MNHEY, SMNVEV (reference sequence). With 8 bases clipped from V and 6 bases from J, the junction kept 11 bases outside the gene matches. CDR3 length equals 14 residues. CDR3 coding DNA: TGTGCCAGCGGCGGGAGGGCCCTTTCTGCCGAGCAGTACTTC. This translates into CASGGRALSAEQYF.

This clonotype was recorded many times. The chain combines TRBV7-9 with TRBJ2-3, with D perhaps being TRBD1 or TRBD2 (5 bases each). The CDR3 has 15 amino acids. V gave up 7 bases and J gave up 2 bases, with 16 bases separating them. Per germline, CDR1 SEHNR and CDR2 FQNEAQ (reference sequence). The CDR3 nucleotides are TGTGCCAGCAACTATGGGGGAAGGGACACAGATACGCAGTATTTT. Encoded protein: CASNYGGRDTDTQYF.

This clonotype occurred many times. The chain carries TRBV5-1 and TRBJ2-3, with 9 positions matching TRBD2. CDR1 SGHRS and CDR2 YFSETQ come from the germline V gene. J gave up 2 bases and V 2 bases, and 3 bases lay outside the gene matches. This CDR3 has 15 residues. The CDR3 DNA is TGCGCCAGCAGCTTCTGGACTAGCGCCACAGATACGCAGTATTTT. Translating it yields CASSFWTSATDTQYF. The entire variable domain, with the rest obtained from reference TRBV5-1 and TRBJ2-3, is as follows: KAGVTQTPRYLIKTRGQQVTLSCSPISGHRSVSWYQQTPGQGLQFLFEYFSETQRNKGNFPGRFSGRQFSNSRSEMNVSTLELGDSALYLCASSFWTSATDTQYFGPGTRLTVL.

This clonotype was detected a few times. The chain combines TRBV28 with TRBJ2-5; D may be TRBD2 (5 bases). The CDR3 is 13 residues long. V was cut by 2 bases and J by 3 bases, with 7 bases left in between. Germline V gene data show CDR1 as MDHEN and CDR2 as SYDVKM. The chain's CDR3 is CASSLLGKETQYF. The CDR3 DNA sequence: TGTGCCAGCAGTTTACTCGGGAAAGAGACCCAGTACTTC.

This clonotype has at least ten counts. The chain joins TRBV12-3 or TRBV12-4 to TRBJ2-1; 11 bases line up with TRBD2. V gave up 8 bases and J gave up 6 bases; unmatched junction bases: 6. The CDR3 has 14 amino acids. This CDR3 is CASEGTSGFNEQFF. Here the CDR3 DNA reads TGTGCCAGCGAGGGGACTAGCGGCTTCAATGAGCAGTTCTTC.

This clonotype showed up just a few times. The CDR3 DNA follows: TGTGCCAGCAGCCGTGGACAGGGCAGCTCCTACGAGCAGTACTTC. Residues: CASSRGQGSSYEQYF. The gene calls are TRBV7-3 and TRBJ2-7; 8 bases fit TRBD1. Germline V gene lookup returns CDR1 SGHTA and CDR2 FQGTGA. The CDR3 runs 15 residues. Germline trimming cut 5 bases from V and 0 bases from J; bases unmatched to any gene: 6.

The chain has TRBV5-1 and TRBJ1-1; 7 bases are shared with TRBD1. V lost 4 bases, J lost 4 bases, and 10 bases stayed unmatched. This CDR3 is built from 15 residues. CDR1 and CDR2 from the germline V gene are SGHRS and YFSETQ. The CDR3 reads CASSDRQGGGTEAFF. DNA of the CDR3: TGCGCCAGCAGCGACCGACAGGGAGGTGGCACTGAAGCTTTCTTT.

This clonotype was detected many times. The V gene is TRBV18, the J gene TRBJ2-7, with 11 bases lining up with TRBD1. The CDR3 totals 15 residues. The germline CDR1 and CDR2 sequences are KGHSH and LQKENI. V lost 3 bases, J lost 3 bases, and 4 bases stayed unmatched. The chain's CDR3 is CASSPGTGGSYEQYF. For the CDR3, the DNA is TGTGCCAGCTCACCGGGGACAGGGGGAAGCTACGAGCAGTACTTC.